A selection of T cell receptor beta chains follows, all from one sample in a study of blood T cell repertoires in COVID-19. Using immunoSEQ multiplex PCR, the repertoire was profiled, and TCRdb retains in-frame clones only, with some absent. This sample has about 250,000 clones; about 83% occur once, and the top ten carry 5.7%. The sequencing input was peripheral blood. These receptors were obtained from a man older than 75 with acute or convalescent COVID-19. Each CDR3 is given with its conserved first and last residue. Fields, in order: CDR3 DNA, CDR3 protein, D gene, clone size, J gene, V gene. A D gene is named only where the DNA matches it firmly. Not all rows give a size; the values are once, few, many and, for expanded clones, a class.

CDR3nt: TGTGCCAGTAGTATAGGCCGGGGGACTAATGAAAAACTGTTTTTT
CDR3aa: CASSIGRGTNEKLFF
d_gene: .
abundance: .
j_gene: TRBJ1-4
v_gene: TRBV19

CDR3nt: TGTGCCACCAGGAAGGTATCCGGGACAGGGTTCTATAGCAATCAGCCCCAGCATTTT
CDR3aa: CATRKVSGTGFYSNQPQHF
d_gene: TRBD1
abundance: .
j_gene: TRBJ1-5
v_gene: TRBV28

CDR3nt: TGTGCCAGCAGCAGGGCAGCGGGGCAAGGCACTGAAGCTTTCTTT
CDR3aa: CASSRAAGQGTEAFF
d_gene: .
abundance: .
j_gene: TRBJ1-1
v_gene: TRBV3-1/TRBV3-2

CDR3nt: TGTGCCAGCACCCCCTCGACGGGAGTCAACGAGCAGTACTTC
CDR3aa: CASTPSTGVNEQYF
d_gene: .
abundance: once
j_gene: TRBJ2-7
v_gene: TRBV6-6

CDR3nt: TGTGCCACCAGTGATTTGCGGGGAGGTAGCACAGATACGCAGTATTTT
CDR3aa: CATSDLRGGSTDTQYF
d_gene: .
abundance: few
j_gene: TRBJ2-3
v_gene: TRBV24-1

CDR3nt: TGCGCCAGCAGTGAGTCCCGGACAGGGGGCACAGATACGCAGTATTTT
CDR3aa: CASSESRTGGTDTQYF
d_gene: TRBD1
abundance: few
j_gene: TRBJ2-3
v_gene: TRBV10-1

CDR3nt: TGTGCCAGCTCACCTGCCAGGGGCTACGAGCAGTACTTC
CDR3aa: CASSPARGYEQYF
d_gene: .
abundance: .
j_gene: TRBJ2-7
v_gene: TRBV18

CDR3nt: TGTGCCAGCAGCCAGGACAGGGCGAATCAGCCCCAGCATTTT
CDR3aa: CASSQDRANQPQHF
d_gene: TRBD1
abundance: once
j_gene: TRBJ1-5
v_gene: TRBV2

CDR3nt: TGTGCCAGCAGGGCCGGGGCCAACGTCCTGACTTTC
CDR3aa: CASRAGANVLTF
d_gene: .
abundance: .
j_gene: TRBJ2-6
v_gene: TRBV14

CDR3nt: TGTGCCTGGAGCCTGACAGGGGCGGCTTTCTTT
CDR3aa: CAWSLTGAAFF
d_gene: TRBD1
abundance: .
j_gene: TRBJ1-1
v_gene: TRBV30

CDR3nt: TGTGCCAGTAAATCACGGACGACGGGATTCTACTATGGCTACACCTTC
CDR3aa: CASKSRTTGFYYGYTF
d_gene: .
abundance: .
j_gene: TRBJ1-2
v_gene: TRBV19

CDR3nt: TGTGCCAGCAGCGTAGGTTCCGGCTATGGCTACACCTTC
CDR3aa: CASSVGSGYGYTF
d_gene: .
abundance: .
j_gene: TRBJ1-2
v_gene: TRBV9

CDR3nt: TGTGCCAGCACGGGGACAGGGAATGAAAAACTGTTTTTT
CDR3aa: CASTGTGNEKLFF
d_gene: TRBD1
abundance: .
j_gene: TRBJ1-4
v_gene: TRBV2

CDR3nt: TGTGCCAGCAGTTACTCGGGACAGAGGAACACTGAAGCTTTCTTT
CDR3aa: CASSYSGQRNTEAFF
d_gene: TRBD1
abundance: .
j_gene: TRBJ1-1
v_gene: TRBV6-5

CDR3nt: TGTGCCTGGAGTGTTCCGGGACTAGCGGGGGGGGCGTTGGGCACCGGGGAGCTGTTTTTT
CDR3aa: CAWSVPGLAGGALGTGELFF
d_gene: TRBD2
abundance: .
j_gene: TRBJ2-2
v_gene: TRBV30

CDR3nt: TGCGCCCCAGCAGCATCCGGGGATTCTGGGGCCAACGTCCTGACTTTC
CDR3aa: CAPAASGDSGANVLTF
d_gene: .
abundance: .
j_gene: TRBJ2-6
v_gene: TRBV5-1

CDR3nt: TGCGCCAGCAGCCAGGGAGCCGGAGGGGGCAATCAGCCCCAGCATTTT
CDR3aa: CASSQGAGGGNQPQHF
d_gene: .
abundance: .
j_gene: TRBJ1-5
v_gene: TRBV4-1

CDR3nt: TGTGCCAGTAGCATCCGTACGAATCTAGGACTAGCGGTTAGCACAGATACGCAGTATTTT
CDR3aa: CASSIRTNLGLAVSTDTQYF
d_gene: TRBD2
abundance: .
j_gene: TRBJ2-3
v_gene: TRBV19

CDR3nt: TGCGCCAGCAGCTTTTCAGAGACAGGGGGCCCCGCCTACGAGCAGTACTTC
CDR3aa: CASSFSETGGPAYEQYF
d_gene: TRBD1
abundance: .
j_gene: TRBJ2-7
v_gene: TRBV5-1

CDR3nt: TGTGCCAGCAGGAGGACAGTCGAAAACATTCAGTACTTC
CDR3aa: CASRRTVENIQYF
d_gene: .
abundance: .
j_gene: TRBJ2-4
v_gene: TRBV28

CDR3nt: TGTGCCAGCAGCCGGGGGACTGGCTATGGCTACACCTTC
CDR3aa: CASSRGTGYGYTF
d_gene: .
abundance: .
j_gene: TRBJ1-2
v_gene: TRBV9

CDR3nt: TGTGCCACCAGTGATTTGCCCCGTGGGACTCATTACTTCCAAGAGACCCAGTACTTC
CDR3aa: CATSDLPRGTHYFQETQYF
d_gene: .
abundance: .
j_gene: TRBJ2-5
v_gene: TRBV24-1

CDR3nt: TGTGCCATCAGGGCGGCTAGCGGGGGGGCGGGAGAGACCCAGTACTTC
CDR3aa: CAIRAASGGAGETQYF
d_gene: TRBD2
abundance: .
j_gene: TRBJ2-5
v_gene: TRBV10-3

CDR3nt: TGTGCCAGCAGTTGGACAGATTCAGTGAACACTGAAGCTTTCTTT
CDR3aa: CASSWTDSVNTEAFF
d_gene: .
abundance: .
j_gene: TRBJ1-1
v_gene: TRBV28